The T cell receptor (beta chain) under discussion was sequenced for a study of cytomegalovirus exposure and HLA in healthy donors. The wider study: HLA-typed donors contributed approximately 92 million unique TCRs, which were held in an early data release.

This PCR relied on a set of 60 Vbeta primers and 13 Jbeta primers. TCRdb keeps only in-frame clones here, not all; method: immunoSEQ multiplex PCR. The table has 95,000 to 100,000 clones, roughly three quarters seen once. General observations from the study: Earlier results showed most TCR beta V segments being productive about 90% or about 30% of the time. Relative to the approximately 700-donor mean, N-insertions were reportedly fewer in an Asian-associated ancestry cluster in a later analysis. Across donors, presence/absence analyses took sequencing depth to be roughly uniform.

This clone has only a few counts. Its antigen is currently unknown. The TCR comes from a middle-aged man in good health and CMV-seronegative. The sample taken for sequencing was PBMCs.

The CDR3 region is CSVDQGGNQPQHF. The CDR3 DNA follows: TGCAGCGTTGATCAGGGTGGCAATCAGCCCCAGCATTTT. The V gene is TRBV29-1, the J gene TRBJ1-5; D may be TRBD1 (5 bases). The CDR3 loop spans 13 amino acids. The germline CDR1 and CDR2 sequences are SQVTM and ANQGSEA. The V gene lost 3 bases and the J gene lost 2 bases, with 8 bases spanning the gap.